These 10 T cell receptor beta chains originate from one sample sequenced in a study of OX40 agonist ivuxolimab in advanced cancers. Sequencing used immunoSEQ multiplex PCR; TCRdb keeps in-frame clones, though not all of them. The table lists roughly 83,000 clones, approximately 88% of them singletons. The sample here was CD4+ or CD8+ T cells sorted from blood, taken in a trial of the OX40 agonist ivuxolimab. All receptors come from an adult with an advanced solid tumor such as melanoma, head and neck, liver or kidney cancer.

This clone was counted only a few times. The chain links TRBV9 to TRBJ2-1, with D hard to call. Trimming shortened V by 0 bases and J by 6 bases, and 7 bases separated the two germline ends. Germline CDR1 SGDLS, CDR2 YYNGEE. The CDR3 covers 13 residues. The CDR3 reads CASSVGSANEQFF. CDR3 sequence (DNA): TGTGCCAGCAGCGTAGGCTCGGCCAATGAGCAGTTCTTC. Combining the CDR3 with reference TRBV9 and TRBJ2-1 gives the whole variable domain DSGVTQTPKHLITATGQRVTLRCSPRSGDLSVYWYQQSLDQGLQFLIQYYNGEERAKGNILERFSAQQFPDLHSELNLSSLELGDSALYFCASSVGSANEQFFGPGTRLTVL.

About this clone itself: The germline gene is not matched at one end of the junction; a read error may be the cause. The J gene is TRBJ1-4, the V gene TRBV18, with D possibly matching TRBD1 (5 bases). The CDR3 totals 14 residues. Per germline, CDR1 KGHSH and CDR2 LQKENI. CDR3 bases: TGTGCCAGCTCCCCACTTAAGGGGAATGAAAAACTGTTTTTT. Translating gives CASSPLKGNEKLFF. The full variable domain, in which reference TRBV18 and TRBJ1-4 provide the parts outside the CDR3, is NAGVMQNPRHLVRRRGQEARLRCSPMKGHSHVYWYRQLPEEGLKFMVYLQKENIIDESGMPKERFSAEFPKEGPSILRIQQVVRGDSAAYFCASSPLKGNEKLFFGSGTQLSVL.

The chain recombines TRBV7-9 with TRBJ2-3, with a tentative D call TRBD2 (6 bases). Germline V gene sequence: CDR1 SEHNR, CDR2 FQNEAQ (reference sequence). Deletions cut 1 base from V and 4 bases from J, with 12 bases between. This CDR3 contains 15 residues. The chain's CDR3 is CASSLEAAGSDTQYF. The CDR3 coding sequence is TGTGCCAGCAGCTTAGAGGCGGCGGGGTCAGATACGCAGTATTTT. The full variable domain, rest sourced from reference TRBV7-9 and TRBJ2-3, is DTGVSQNPRHKITKRGQNVTFRCDPISEHNRLYWYRQTLGQGPEFLTYFQNEAQLEKSRLLSDRFSAERPKGSFSTLEIQRTEQGDSAMYLCASSLEAAGSDTQYFGPGTRLTVL.

This clone appeared once. The chain is built from TRBV20-1 and TRBJ2-3; D gene uncertain. The V end was cut by 6 bases, the J end by 7 bases, with 11 bases between. This CDR3 has 11 amino acids. Germline V gene sequence: CDR1 DFQATT, CDR2 SNEGSKA (reference sequence). CDR3 region: CSAIRTNTQYF. DNA of the CDR3: TGCAGTGCGATACGTACCAATACGCAGTATTTT.

J is TRBJ1-2 and V is TRBV27, with D possibly TRBD1 on 6 matching bases. Trimming cost V 3 bases and J 6 bases, with 11 bases left between them. CDR1 MNHEY and CDR2 SMNVEV come from the germline V gene (reference sequence). The CDR3 extends over 13 amino acids. Here the CDR3 reads CASSFGGADGYTF. CDR3 sequence (DNA): TGTGCCAGCAGTTTCGGGGGGGCGGATGGCTACACCTTC.

In nucleotides, the CDR3 is TGTGCCAGCAGCATGAGCGGATTGCCCTACGAGCAGTACTTC. It is translated as CASSMSGLPYEQYF. The chain links TRBV7-2 to TRBJ2-7, with D possibly matching TRBD2 (5 bases). Deletions cut 5 bases from V and 2 bases from J, with 13 bases between. The germline V gene has CDR1 SGHTA and CDR2 FQGNSA. The CDR3 has 14 amino acids.

The V gene is TRBV30, the J gene TRBJ2-5, with a tentative D call TRBD2 (6 bases). Germline CDR1 reads GTSNPN; CDR2 reads SVGIG (reference sequence). The CDR3 has 15 residues. The V gene lost 0 bases and the J gene lost 7 bases, with 18 bases spanning the gap. The CDR3 coding sequence is TGTGCCTGGAGTGTACGAGCTAGCGCGAAGGGGACCCAGTACTTC. Its protein product is CAWSVRASAKGTQYF.

CDR3 protein: CASSNSGNSPLHF. The CDR3 nucleotides read TGTGCCAGCAGCAACAGTGGGAATTCACCCCTCCACTTT. The chain recombines TRBV27 with TRBJ1-6; no firm D call. The CDR3 has 13 residues. Germline CDR1 and CDR2: MNHEY and SMNVEV (reference sequence). Trimming took off 6 bases at V and 7 bases at J, with 10 bases between the two ends.

This rearrangement joins TRBV21-1 to TRBJ1-3; the D segment call TRBD1 is taken from the table without a DNA check. TRBV21-1 is marked as a pseudogene. The CDR3 totals 18 residues. In DNA form, the CDR3 reads TGTGCCAGCAGCTCAGGGGGCATACTGGTAAATACTGGAAACACCATATATTTT. This translates into CASSSGGILVNTGNTIYF.

A few counts support this clone. At the DNA level, this CDR3 is encoded by other sequences in the same sample as well. V gene TRBV7-2 combines with J gene TRBJ1-4; D is unclear. The V end was cut by 0 bases, the J end by 5 bases, with 13 bases between. The germline V gene encodes CDR1 SGHTA and CDR2 FQGNSA. This CDR3 spans 16 amino acids. This CDR3 is CASSLASTAPNEKLFF. CDR3 nucleotide sequence: TGTGCCAGCAGCTTAGCTTCAACAGCCCCGAATGAAAAACTGTTTTTT.